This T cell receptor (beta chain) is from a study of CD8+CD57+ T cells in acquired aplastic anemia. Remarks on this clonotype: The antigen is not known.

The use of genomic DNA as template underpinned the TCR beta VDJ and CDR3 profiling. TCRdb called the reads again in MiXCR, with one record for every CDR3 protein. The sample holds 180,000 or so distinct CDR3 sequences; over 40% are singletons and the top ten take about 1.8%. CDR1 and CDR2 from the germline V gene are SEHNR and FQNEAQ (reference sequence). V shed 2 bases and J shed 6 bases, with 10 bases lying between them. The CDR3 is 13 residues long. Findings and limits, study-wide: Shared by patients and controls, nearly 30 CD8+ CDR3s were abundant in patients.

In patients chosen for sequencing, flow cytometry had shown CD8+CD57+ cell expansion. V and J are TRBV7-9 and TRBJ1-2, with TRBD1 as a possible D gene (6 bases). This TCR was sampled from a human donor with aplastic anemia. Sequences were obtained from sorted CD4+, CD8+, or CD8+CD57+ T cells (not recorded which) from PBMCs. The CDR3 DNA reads TGTGCCAGCAGCTTAATGGCAGGGGATGGCTACACCTTC. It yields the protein CASSLMAGDGYTF.